This TCR beta chain emerged from a study of T-cell reconstitution after alpha-beta-depleted transplantation in children. Points from the study as a whole: Some patients showed high day-60 TCRbeta diversity, which derived from surviving recipient T cells and thymic progenitors. T-cell counts and diversity at one year following transplant were attributed mainly to newly produced T cells.

CDR1 and CDR2 (germline): DFQATT, SNEGSKA (reference sequence). V lost 0 bases to trimming and J lost 7 bases, with 18 bases between them. This CDR3 spans 15 amino acids. Note on this clonotype: Its target is not known.

During its preparation, the TCRbeta library received unique molecular identifiers. TCRdb independently ran MiXCR on the PCR reads; one entry per CDR3 protein. This sample has about 900,000 distinct CDR3 sequences, with around 30% found just once. The TCR sequence derives from a boy in the first two years of life who had a stem cell transplant for SCID, so the T cells may come from the graft donor. The input for sequencing was PBMCs, mostly from graft donor cells, taken 360 days after TCRalphabeta/CD19-depleted stem cell transplant. The chain is built from TRBV20-1 and TRBJ1-2; D call uncertain. The CDR3 nucleotides are TGCAGTGCTAGAGATTTCGGCCTCGGGCCTGGTGGCTACACCTTC. Its translation: CSARDFGLGPGGYTF.